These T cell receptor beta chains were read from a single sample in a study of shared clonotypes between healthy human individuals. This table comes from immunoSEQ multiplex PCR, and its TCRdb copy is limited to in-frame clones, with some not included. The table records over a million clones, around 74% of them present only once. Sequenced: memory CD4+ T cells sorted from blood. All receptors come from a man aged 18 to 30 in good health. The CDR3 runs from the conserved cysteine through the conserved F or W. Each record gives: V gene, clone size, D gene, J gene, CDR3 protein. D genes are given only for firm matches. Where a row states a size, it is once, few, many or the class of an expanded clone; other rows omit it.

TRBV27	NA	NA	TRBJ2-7	CASIQKSYEQYF
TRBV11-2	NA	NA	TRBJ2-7	CASSSSKTHYEQYF
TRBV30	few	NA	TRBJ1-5	CAWSYRYNQPQHF
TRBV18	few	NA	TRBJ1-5	CASSRALNQPQHF
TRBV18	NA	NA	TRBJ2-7	CASSPTGNEQYF
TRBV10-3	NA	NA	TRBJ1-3	CAITPDGTGNTIYF
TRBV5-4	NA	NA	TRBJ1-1	CASSHGQRTNTEAFF
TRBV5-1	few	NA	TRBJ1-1	CASSPGPGNTEAFF
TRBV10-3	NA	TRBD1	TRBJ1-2	CATLRSTPGTGDGYTF
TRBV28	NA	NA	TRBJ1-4	CASRETGSDGKLFF